Listed below are T cell receptor beta chains from one sample, sequenced in a study of T cell responses to AZD1222 COVID-19 vaccine. This table comes from immunoSEQ multiplex PCR, and its TCRdb copy is limited to in-frame clones, with some not included. The data contain about 93,000 clones, nearly 90% of them singletons. The sample here was peripheral blood, taken on day 0 of MenACWY control vaccination. The receptor set was obtained from an adult in good health. The CDR3 runs from the conserved cysteine through the conserved F or W. A D gene is named only where the DNA matches it firmly. Size values are once, few and many counts, or a class for expanded clones, and some rows have none.

>TRBV11-3|TRBJ2-7|-|TRBD2
TGTGCCAGCAGGAAGACTAGCGGGGGGCCCTACGAGCAGTACTTC
CASRKTSGGPYEQYF
>TRBV3-1/TRBV3-2|TRBJ2-5|-|-
TGTGCCAGCAGCCAAGACCCGAGGCGGCAGGGGCCCCAAGAGACCCAGTACTTC
CASSQDPRRQGPQETQYF
>TRBV10-3|TRBJ1-6|-|TRBD1
TGTGCCATCAGTACCTCCGGGACAGAAAATTCACCCCTCCACTTT
CAISTSGTENSPLHF
>TRBV6-5|TRBJ1-3|-|-
TGTGCCAGCACCCTACGGGGAGGCGGAAACACCATATATTTT
CASTLRGGGNTIYF
>TRBV5-5|TRBJ2-3|-|TRBD2
TGTGCCAGCAGCTCACTAGCGGGGTTCACAGATACGCAGTATTTT
CASSSLAGFTDTQYF
>TRBV6-5|TRBJ1-2|-|-
TGTGCCAGCAGTTACGATGGAACCTATGGCTACACCTTC
CASSYDGTYGYTF
>TRBV7-8|TRBJ2-1|once|TRBD2
TGTGCCAGCAGCTTAGCCACTAGCGGGGTAGGGACCTACAATGAGCAGTTCTTC
CASSLATSGVGTYNEQFF
>TRBV5-6|TRBJ2-7|-|-
TGTGCCAGCAGCTTGTTTCTAGTCTACGAGCAGTACTTC
CASSLFLVYEQYF
>TRBV10-3|TRBJ1-3|few|TRBD1
TGTGCCATCAGTGAGCCGGGACAGGAGGAAAACACCATATATTTT
CAISEPGQEENTIYF
>TRBV15|TRBJ2-2|-|-
TGTGCCACCAGCCCCGCGGGACAGAACACCGGGGAGCTGTTTTTT
CATSPAGQNTGELFF
>TRBV7-2|TRBJ1-5|-|-
TGTGCCAGCAGCCCCGCGGGCAATCAGCCCCAGCATTTT
CASSPAGNQPQHF
>TRBV6-5|TRBJ1-1|-|-
TGTGCCAGCAGCCCCTCGGCCACTGAAGCTTTCTTT
CASSPSATEAFF
>TRBV5-5|TRBJ2-2|-|-
TGTGCCAGCAGCTTGGCAAACACCGGGGAGCTGTTTTTT
CASSLANTGELFF